The present T cell receptor (beta chain) was sequenced within a study of T cell changes during pregnancy in multiple sclerosis. The assay was immunoSEQ multiplex PCR, and TCRdb's table has in-frame clones only and misses some. The sample carries about 46,000 clones, 80% to 95% recorded once. The germline CDR1 and CDR2 sequences are MDHEN and SYDVKM. J lost 0 bases, V lost 7 bases, and 6 bases had no gene match. The CDR3 has 15 residues. The source material was CD8+ T cells from peripheral blood mononuclear cells, sampled after pregnancy. The V and J genes are TRBV28 and TRBJ2-7; 10 bases line up with TRBD2. This sequence originates from a female donor with multiple sclerosis, enrolled in a pregnancy study. CDR3 in DNA: TGTGCCAGCACCGAGGGACTAGCGAGCTCCTACGAGCAGTACTTC. Amino acid sequence: CASTEGLASSYEQYF.